Listed below are T cell receptor beta chains from one sample, sequenced in a study of T cells after yellow fever vaccination. One entry per CDR3 protein, called by TCRdb with MiXCR from the 5' RACE reads. This sample has over 200,000 distinct CDR3 sequences, with approximately 6.3% found just once. Here the sequenced sample was CD4+ T cells sorted from PBMCs, taken on the day of the yellow fever booster vaccination. The receptors come from a man aged 25-45 years who received the YFV17D yellow fever vaccine. Both conserved end residues are trimmed from each CDR3. A D gene is named only where the DNA matches it firmly. Clone size is not always given. Where it is, it says once, few, many or a class for expanded clones.

V | size | D | CDR3
TRBV7-3 | - | TRBD2 | ASSPNLAGTNEQF
TRBV12-5 | many | - | ASGTPGEKLF
TRBV7-2 | - | TRBD2 | ASSSSSGTDYEQY
TRBV19 | few | TRBD2 | ATGTSGRWETQY
TRBV4-1 | many | - | ASSQDFKGSYEQY
TRBV4-3 | few | TRBD2 | ASSTSGLGTDTQY
TRBV28 | many | - | ASRAGASYNEQF
TRBV5-6 | - | - | ASSSQDHYEQY
TRBV20-1 | few | TRBD2 | SARDWSGSRSEQF
TRBV6-1 | few | TRBD1 | ASQTRQGNYGYT
TRBV7-7 | few | - | ASSFRGGISSYNEQF
TRBV7-9 | - | - | ASSKINSGGNNEQF
TRBV5-5 | - | - | PSSLSSANTEAF
TRBV12-3/TRBV12-4 | many | - | ASSGSATNEKLF
TRBV5-1 | many | - | ASSLEGRAETQY
TRBV3-1 | - | - | ASSQAGQQF
TRBV20-1 | few | TRBD2 | SAAGGRPGLAVDNEQF
TRBV20-1 | - | - | SARGGRGRNTEAF
TRBV27 | many | - | ASRKTEFQETQY
TRBV3-1 | few | TRBD1 | ASSPLGQGRGEKLF
TRBV5-1 | - | - | ASSADADTQY
TRBV20-1 | many | TRBD1 | SAATLTGAGANVLT
TRBV18 | many | - | ASSADRSTGELF
TRBV5-4 | many | - | ASSLGGSSTDTQY
TRBV4-3 | few | - | ASSQGGGVVGGSTEAF
TRBV12-3/TRBV12-4 | many | - | ASRFDGNTIY
TRBV20-1 | few | TRBD1 | SARSDRGRGYT
TRBV19 | few | TRBD1 | ASRRQGRRQPQH
TRBV3-1 | many | - | ASSQDLRGELF
TRBV6-6 | - | - | ASFNAPHEQY
TRBV5-1 | many | - | ASSFERLTDTQY
TRBV7-2 | many | - | ASSFEGSYGYT
TRBV20-1 | - | TRBD2 | CASRRTSGRAEGTDTQY
TRBV4-3 | many | TRBD1 | ASSQDNRGNYGYT
TRBV6-1 | few | - | ASGKDRQYEQY
TRBV19 | - | TRBD2 | ASSRAGRRSEQF
TRBV24-1 | many | - | ATGDGVEKTQY
TRBV10-3 | many | TRBD2 | AISPGRASGMVEQY
TRBV3-1 | few | - | ASSQEGFEGGYT
TRBV7-8 | - | - | ASRGRLYSYNEQF
TRBV19 | few | TRBD1 | ASTTWTGDTQY
TRBV5-6 | few | - | ASSLQTGKTEAF
TRBV10-3 | few | - | AISESSRTNTGELF
TRBV2 | many | - | ASSERRGPYEQY
TRBV7-9 | many | - | ASSARVTGTDTQY
TRBV20-1 | many | - | SASRVETQY
TRBV20-1 | few | - | SANQGNVGEKLF
TRBV4-2 | few | TRBD2 | ASSPGLARTDTQY
TRBV19 | - | - | ASRGTHSGNTIY
TRBV7-9 | - | TRBD2 | ASSLNEGLAVSYEQY
TRBV7-2 | few | - | ASSSGNYGYT
TRBV20-1 | - | TRBD2 | SARPGGRTYEQY
TRBV6-2/TRBV6-3 | few | - | ASSPGQVPQNEQF